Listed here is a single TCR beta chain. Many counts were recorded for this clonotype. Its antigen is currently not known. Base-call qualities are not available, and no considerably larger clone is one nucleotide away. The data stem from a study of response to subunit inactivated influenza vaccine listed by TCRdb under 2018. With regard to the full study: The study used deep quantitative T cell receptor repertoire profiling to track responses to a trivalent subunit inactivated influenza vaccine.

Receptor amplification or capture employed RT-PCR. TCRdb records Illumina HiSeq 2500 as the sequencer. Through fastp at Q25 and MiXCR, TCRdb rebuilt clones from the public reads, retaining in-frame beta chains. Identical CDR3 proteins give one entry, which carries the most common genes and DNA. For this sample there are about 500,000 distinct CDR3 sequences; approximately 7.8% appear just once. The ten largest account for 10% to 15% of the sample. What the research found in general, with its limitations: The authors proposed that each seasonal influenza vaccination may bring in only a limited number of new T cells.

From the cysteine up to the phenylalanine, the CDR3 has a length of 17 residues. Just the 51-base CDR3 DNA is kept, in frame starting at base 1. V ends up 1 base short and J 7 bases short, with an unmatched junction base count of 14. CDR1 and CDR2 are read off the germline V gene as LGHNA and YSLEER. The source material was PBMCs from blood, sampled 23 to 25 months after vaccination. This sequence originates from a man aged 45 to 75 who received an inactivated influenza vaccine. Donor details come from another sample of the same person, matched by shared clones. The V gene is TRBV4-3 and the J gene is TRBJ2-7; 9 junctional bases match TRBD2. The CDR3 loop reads CASSQGLADFAYDEQYF. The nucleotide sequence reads TGCGCCAGCAGCCAAGGACTAGCGGATTTTGCCTACGATGAGCAGTACTTC.